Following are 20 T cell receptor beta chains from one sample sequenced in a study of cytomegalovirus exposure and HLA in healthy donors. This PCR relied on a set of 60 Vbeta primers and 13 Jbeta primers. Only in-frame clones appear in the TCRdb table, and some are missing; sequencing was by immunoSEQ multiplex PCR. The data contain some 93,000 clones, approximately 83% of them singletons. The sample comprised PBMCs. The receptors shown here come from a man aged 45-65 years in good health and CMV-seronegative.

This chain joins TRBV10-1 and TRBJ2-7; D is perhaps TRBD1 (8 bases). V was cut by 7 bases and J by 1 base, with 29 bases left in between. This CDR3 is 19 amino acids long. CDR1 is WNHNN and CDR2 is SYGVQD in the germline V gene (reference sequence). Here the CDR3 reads CASTGYQGASAGESYEQYF. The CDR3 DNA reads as TGCGCCAGCACGGGGTACCAGGGGGCGTCGGCGGGAGAATCCTACGAGCAGTACTTC.

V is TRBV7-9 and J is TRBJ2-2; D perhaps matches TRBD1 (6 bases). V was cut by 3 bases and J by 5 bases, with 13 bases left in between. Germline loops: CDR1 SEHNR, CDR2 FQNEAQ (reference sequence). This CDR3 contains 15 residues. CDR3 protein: CASSFNRVQTGELFF. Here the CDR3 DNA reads TGTGCCAGCAGCTTTAACAGGGTTCAAACCGGGGAGCTGTTTTTT.

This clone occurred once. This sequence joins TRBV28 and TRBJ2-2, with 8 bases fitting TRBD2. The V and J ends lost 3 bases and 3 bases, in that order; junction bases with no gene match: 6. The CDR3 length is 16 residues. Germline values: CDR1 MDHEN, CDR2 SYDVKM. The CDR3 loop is CASSFLPGGDTGELFF. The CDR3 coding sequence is TGTGCCAGCAGTTTTTTACCGGGAGGGGACACCGGGGAGCTGTTTTTT.

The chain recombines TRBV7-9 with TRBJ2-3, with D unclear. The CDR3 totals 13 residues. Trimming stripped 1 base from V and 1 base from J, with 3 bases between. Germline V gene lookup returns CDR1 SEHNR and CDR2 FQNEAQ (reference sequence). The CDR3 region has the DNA TGTGCCAGCAGCTTAGTAGGCACAGATACGCAGTATTTT. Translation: CASSLVGTDTQYF. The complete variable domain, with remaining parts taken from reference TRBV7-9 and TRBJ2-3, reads DTGVSQNPRHKITKRGQNVTFRCDPISEHNRLYWYRQTLGQGPEFLTYFQNEAQLEKSRLLSDRFSAERPKGSFSTLEIQRTEQGDSAMYLCASSLVGTDTQYFGPGTRLTVL.

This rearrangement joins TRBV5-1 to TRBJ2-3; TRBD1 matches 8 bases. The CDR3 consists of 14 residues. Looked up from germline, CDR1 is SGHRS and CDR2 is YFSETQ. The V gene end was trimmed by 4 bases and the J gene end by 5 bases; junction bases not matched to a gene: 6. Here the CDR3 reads CASSPQGVVDTQYF. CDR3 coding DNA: TGCGCCAGCAGCCCACAGGGGGTGGTAGATACGCAGTATTTT.

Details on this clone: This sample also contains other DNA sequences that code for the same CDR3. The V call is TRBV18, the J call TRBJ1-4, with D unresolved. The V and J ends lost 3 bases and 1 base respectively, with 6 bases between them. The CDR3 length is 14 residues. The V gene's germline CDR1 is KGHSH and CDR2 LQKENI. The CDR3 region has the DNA TGTGCCAGCTCACCCAGGCAAACTAATGAAAAACTGTTTTTT. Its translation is CASSPRQTNEKLFF.

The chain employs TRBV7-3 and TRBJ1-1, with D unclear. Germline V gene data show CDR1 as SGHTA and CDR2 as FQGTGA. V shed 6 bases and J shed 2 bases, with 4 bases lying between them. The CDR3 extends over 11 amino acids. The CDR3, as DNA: TGTGCCAGCAGTTCAAACACTGAAGCTTTCTTT. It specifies CASSSNTEAFF.

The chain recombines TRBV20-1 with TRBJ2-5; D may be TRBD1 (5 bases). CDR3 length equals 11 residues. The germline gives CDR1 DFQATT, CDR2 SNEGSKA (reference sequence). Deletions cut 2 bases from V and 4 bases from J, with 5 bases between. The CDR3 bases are TGCAGTGCTAGACAGGGAGAGACCCAGTACTTC. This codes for CSARQGETQYF.

The DNA of the CDR3 is TGTGCCAGCAGCCCCCCCGGTGTAGTGAACACTGAAGCTTTCTTT. Translation gives CASSPPGVVNTEAFF. The chain is built from TRBV7-2 and TRBJ1-1, with D hard to call. V gave up 5 bases and J gave up 0 bases, with 13 bases separating them. This CDR3 spans 15 amino acids. Germline V gene data show CDR1 as SGHTA and CDR2 as FQGNSA. The full variable domain, in which reference TRBV7-2 and TRBJ1-1 provide the parts outside the CDR3, is GAGVSQSPSNKVTEKGKDVELRCDPISGHTALYWYRQSLGQGLEFLIYFQGNSAPDKSGLPSDRFSAERTGGSVSTLTIQRTQQEDSAVYLCASSPPGVVNTEAFFGQGTRLTVV.

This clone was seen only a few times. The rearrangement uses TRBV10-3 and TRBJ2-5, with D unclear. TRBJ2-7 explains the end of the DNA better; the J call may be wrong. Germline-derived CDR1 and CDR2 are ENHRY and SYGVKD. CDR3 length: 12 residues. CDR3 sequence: CATMFTDYEQYF. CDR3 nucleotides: TGTGCCACCATGTTCACGGACTACGAGCAGTACTTC.

CDR3 loop: CASSPRRTAYNEQFF. In nucleotides, the CDR3 is TGTGCCAGCTCACCACGGCGGACAGCCTACAATGAGCAGTTCTTC. The V call is TRBV18, the J call TRBJ2-1; a possible D gene is TRBD1 (6 bases). From germline, CDR1 is KGHSH and CDR2 LQKENI. The germline V and J ends were trimmed by 1 base and 2 bases, with 9 bases remaining between them. The CDR3 has 15 amino acids.

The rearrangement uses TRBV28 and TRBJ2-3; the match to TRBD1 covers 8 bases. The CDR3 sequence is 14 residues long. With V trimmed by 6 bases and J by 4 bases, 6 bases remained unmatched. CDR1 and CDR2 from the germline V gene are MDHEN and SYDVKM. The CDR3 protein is CASSRGREADTQYF. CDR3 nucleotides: TGTGCCAGCAGCAGGGGGCGCGAGGCAGATACGCAGTATTTT.

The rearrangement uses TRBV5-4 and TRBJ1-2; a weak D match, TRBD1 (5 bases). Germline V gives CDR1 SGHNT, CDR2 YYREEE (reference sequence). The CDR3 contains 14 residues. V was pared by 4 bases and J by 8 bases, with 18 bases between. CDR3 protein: CASSRGTLEGGYTF. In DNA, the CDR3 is TGTGCCAGCAGCCGCGGGACCTTGGAAGGGGGCTACACCTTC. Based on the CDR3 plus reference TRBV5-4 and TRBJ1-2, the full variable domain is ETGVTQSPTHLIKTRGQQVTLRCSSQSGHNTVSWYQQALGQGPQFIFQYYREEENGRGNFPPRFSGLQFPNYSSELNVNALELDDSALYLCASSRGTLEGGYTFGSGTRLTVV.

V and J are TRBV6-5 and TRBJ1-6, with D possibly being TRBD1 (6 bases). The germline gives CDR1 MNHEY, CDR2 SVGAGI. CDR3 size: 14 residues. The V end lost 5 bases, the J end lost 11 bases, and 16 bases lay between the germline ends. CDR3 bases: TGTGCCAGCAGTCTCCAGACAGGCCCAACACCCCTCCACTTT. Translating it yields CASSLQTGPTPLHF.

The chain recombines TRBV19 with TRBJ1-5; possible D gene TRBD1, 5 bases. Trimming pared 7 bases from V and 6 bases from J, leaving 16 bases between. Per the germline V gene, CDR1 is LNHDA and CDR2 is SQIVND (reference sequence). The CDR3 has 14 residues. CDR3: CASTPEGRGQPQHF. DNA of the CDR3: TGTGCCAGTACCCCGGAGGGGCGCGGTCAGCCCCAGCATTTT.

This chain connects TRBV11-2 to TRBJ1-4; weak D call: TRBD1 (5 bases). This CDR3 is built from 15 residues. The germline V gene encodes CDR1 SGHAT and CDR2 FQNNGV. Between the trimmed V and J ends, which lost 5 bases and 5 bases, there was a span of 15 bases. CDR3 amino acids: CASSPNAAGNEKLFF. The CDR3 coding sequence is TGTGCCAGCAGCCCTAACGCGGCAGGGAATGAAAAACTGTTTTTT.

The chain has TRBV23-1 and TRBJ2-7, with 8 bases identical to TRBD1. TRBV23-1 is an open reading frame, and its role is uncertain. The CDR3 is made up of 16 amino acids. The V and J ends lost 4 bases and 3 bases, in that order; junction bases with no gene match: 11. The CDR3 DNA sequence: TGCGCCAGCAGTCCCGAAAGTCGGGACAGGTGCTACGAGCAGTACTTC. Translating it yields CASSPESRDRCYEQYF.

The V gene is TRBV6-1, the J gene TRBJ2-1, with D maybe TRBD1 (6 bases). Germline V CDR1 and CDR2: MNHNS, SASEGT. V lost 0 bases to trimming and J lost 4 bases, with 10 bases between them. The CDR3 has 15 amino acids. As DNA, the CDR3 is TGTGCCAGCAGTGAAGCGTCCGGGACATACAATGAGCAGTTCTTC. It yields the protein CASSEASGTYNEQFF.

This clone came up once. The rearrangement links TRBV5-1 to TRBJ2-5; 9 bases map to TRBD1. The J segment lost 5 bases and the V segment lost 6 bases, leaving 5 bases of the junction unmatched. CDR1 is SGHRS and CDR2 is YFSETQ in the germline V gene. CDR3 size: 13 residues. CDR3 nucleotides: TGCGCCAGCACCCGGGACAGGGCGGAGACCCAGTACTTC. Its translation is CASTRDRAETQYF.

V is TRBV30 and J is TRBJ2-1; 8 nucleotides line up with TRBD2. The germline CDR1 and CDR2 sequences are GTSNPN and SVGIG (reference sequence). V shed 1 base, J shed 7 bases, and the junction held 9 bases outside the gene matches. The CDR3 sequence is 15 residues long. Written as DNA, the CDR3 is TGTGCCTGGAGTGGCCGGCGGGAGGCGGGGAATGAGCAGTTCTTC. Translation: CAWSGRREAGNEQFF.